The clone carrying this TCR beta chain came up a few times. Antigen: not known. This sample was taken from a study of identical twins. TCRdb ran MiXCR on the 5' RACE reads and lists one entry per CDR3 protein. The sample records around 680,000 distinct CDR3 sequences, over 8.5% being singletons. Study-level points and caveats: Conclusions came from cross-sectional statistical analysis, not from following the same donors. A partial confounding effect on zero-insertion analyses could come from invariant MAIT and iNKT cells. Whereas memory repertoires showed no such difference, abundant cord blood beta clonotypes carried fewer insertions.

J gave up 5 bases and V 3 bases, and 11 bases lay outside the gene matches. The CDR3 is 17 amino acids. Per germline, CDR1 LNHDA and CDR2 SQIVND (reference sequence). These same data were also listed under a study on yellow fever vaccine responses in identical twins. According to that study: Twins reportedly mounted vaccine T cell responses that seemed partly convergent, partly personalized.

This receptor was taken from a woman aged 18-29 years in good health. Sample: PBMCs. J is TRBJ2-1 and V is TRBV19; 9 bases align to TRBD2. In nucleotides, the CDR3 is TGTGCCAGTAGTATGCCATTAGGACTAGCGCTCAACAATGAGCAGTTCTTC. It translates to CASSMPLGLALNNEQFF.